These 31 T cell receptor beta chains were sequenced from one sample in a study of PD-1 blockade in classical Hodgkin lymphoma. Following autologous stem cell transplantation, relapse occurred in every patient, and exposure to brentuximab vedotin varied. Here immunoSEQ multiplex PCR was the method, and the copy in TCRdb shows in-frame clones only, minus some. Of some 24,000 clones in the sample, 70% to 80% are singletons; the top ten hold under 7%. Source: peripheral blood mononuclear cells (PBMCs), taken at baseline. The source of these receptors is a human donor with classical Hodgkin lymphoma.

The chain recombines TRBV19 with TRBJ2-3; D unclear. The CDR3 runs 13 residues. Between the trimmed V and J ends, which lost 4 bases and 3 bases, there was a span of 8 bases. In germline, CDR1 is LNHDA, CDR2 SQIVND (reference sequence). DNA of the CDR3: TGTGCCAGTAGTACTAGAGAAACAGATACGCAGTATTTT. Translated: CASSTRETDTQYF.

The chain is built from TRBV7-2 and TRBJ2-7; TRBD2 might be the D (5 bases). V shed 5 bases and J shed 3 bases, with 14 bases lying between them. The CDR3 totals 14 residues. CDR1 is SGHTA and CDR2 is FQGNSA in the germline V gene. For the CDR3, the DNA is TGTGCCAGCAGCCCCGGACTGCAATACTACGAGCAGTACTTC. Its protein product is CASSPGLQYYEQYF. The variable domain in full, with the rest retrieved from reference TRBV7-2 and TRBJ2-7, is GAGVSQSPSNKVTEKGKDVELRCDPISGHTALYWYRQSLGQGLEFLIYFQGNSAPDKSGLPSDRFSAERTGGSVSTLTIQRTQQEDSAVYLCASSPGLQYYEQYFGPGTRLTVT.

The genes are TRBV5-6 and TRBJ2-2; no clear D gene. The CDR3 spans 12 residues. V lost 4 bases and J 4 bases, leaving 5 bases between the germline ends. Germline CDR1 reads SGHDT; CDR2 reads YYEEEE. The CDR3, as DNA: TGTGCCAGCAGCCGAGTCACCGGGGAGCTGTTTTTT. Protein: CASSRVTGELFF.

This clone was observed once. V gene TRBV10-3 combines with J gene TRBJ1-2, with 9 positions matching TRBD1. The V gene end was trimmed by 8 bases and the J gene end by 3 bases; junction bases not matched to a gene: 4. The CDR3 is 13 residues long. Germline V gene data show CDR1 as ENHRY and CDR2 as SYGVKD. The chain's CDR3 is CAIGTGRDYGYTF. Here the CDR3 DNA reads TGTGCCATCGGGACAGGGAGGGACTATGGCTACACCTTC.

The chain couples TRBV25-1 to TRBJ2-1; D tentatively reads TRBD1 or TRBD2 (5 bases each). The V gene lost 2 bases and the J gene lost 5 bases, with 13 bases spanning the gap. This CDR3 comprises 15 residues. The V gene's germline CDR1 is MGHDK and CDR2 SYGVNS. The CDR3 nucleotides read TGTGCCAGCAGTGAACCCGGGACCTTAAACAATGAGCAGTTCTTC. Its protein product is CASSEPGTLNNEQFF.

V gene TRBV5-6 combines with J gene TRBJ2-1; D possibly corresponds to TRBD2 (6 bases). CDR1 and CDR2 (germline): SGHDT, YYEEEE. V lost 5 bases and J lost 10, with 16 bases in between. The CDR3 has 13 amino acids. CDR3 protein: CASRRRVTEEQFF. The CDR3 bases are TGTGCCAGCAGGCGGAGGGTAACCGAAGAGCAGTTCTTC.

In this sample, this clone turned up once. This chain links TRBV30 with TRBJ1-4; the D is unclear. Germline CDR1 and CDR2: GTSNPN and SVGIG (reference sequence). CDR3 size: 17 residues. Between the trimmed V and J ends, which lost 3 bases and 0 bases, there was a span of 17 bases. CDR3 sequence (DNA): TGTGCCTGGAGAGTAGGGCAGACTTGGGCAACTAATGAAAAACTGTTTTTT. This gives the protein CAWRVGQTWATNEKLFF.

This chain joins TRBV4-3 and TRBJ1-1; D remains unclear. The germline V gene has CDR1 LGHNA and CDR2 YSLEER. The CDR3 extends over 14 amino acids. Trimming took 0 bases from V and 10 from J, leaving 15 bases between them. The CDR3 sequence: CASSQDVRQSRAFF. CDR3 DNA: TGCGCCAGCAGCCAAGATGTGAGGCAGAGTCGAGCTTTCTTT.

Here the CDR3 DNA reads TGTGCCAGTAGTATTAGAGCCGATGCCTACGAGCAGTACTTC. It specifies CASSIRADAYEQYF. This chain connects TRBV19 to TRBJ2-7; D unresolved. CDR1 is LNHDA, CDR2 SQIVND, per germline (reference sequence). The CDR3 extends over 14 amino acids. The V end lost 3 bases, the J end lost 2 bases, and 11 bases lay between the germline ends.

V is TRBV7-9 and J is TRBJ1-1; maybe TRBD1 (5 bases). Trimming cost V 4 bases and J 11 bases, with 14 bases left between them. CDR1 and CDR2 from the germline V gene are SEHNR and FQNEAQ (reference sequence). The length of the CDR3 is 12 residues. The CDR3 loop reads CASSWSGTLAFF. CDR3 nucleotide sequence: TGTGCCAGCAGCTGGTCTGGGACTCTGGCTTTCTTT.

The CDR3 coding sequence is TGTGCCAGTAGTATACTTCGGTCAGGGCGTCGAGTAGAGACCCAGTACTTC. Translated: CASSILRSGRRVETQYF. The chain uses TRBV19 and TRBJ2-5; D is possibly TRBD1 (5 bases). CDR3 size: 17 residues. Germline V lookup: CDR1 LNHDA, CDR2 SQIVND (reference sequence). V shed 2 bases and J shed 4 bases, with 20 bases lying between them.

This chain connects TRBV20-1 to TRBJ2-3; D uncertain. CDR1 DFQATT and CDR2 SNEGSKA come from the germline V gene (reference sequence). There are 11 residues in the CDR3. Trimming removed 5 bases at V and 1 base at J, with 4 bases between. CDR3 residues: CSALRTDTQYF. As DNA, the CDR3 is TGCAGTGCTTTGCGCACAGATACGCAGTATTTT.

This clone was detected only once. The chain is built from TRBV11-3 and TRBJ2-1, with TRBD2 identical over 9 bases. V gave up 5 bases and J gave up 7 bases; unmatched junction bases: 12. Germline lookup yields CDR1 SGHNT and CDR2 YENEEA. This CDR3 comprises 16 residues. CDR3 sequence (DNA): TGTGCCAGCAGCCTACAACTGGCGGGGGGGCCGAATGAGCAGTTCTTC. The encoded protein is CASSLQLAGGPNEQFF.

By sample share, this clone is medium-sized. V usage is TRBV6-5 and J usage is TRBJ2-7; 7 nucleotides align to TRBD1. Trimming took 2 bases from V and 3 from J; bases not matched to a gene: 4. CDR3 length: 14 residues. Germline loops: CDR1 MNHEY, CDR2 SVGAGI. In nucleotides, the CDR3 is TGTGCCAGCAGTTACGGCACAGGGGACTACGAGCAGTACTTC. Translated, it gives CASSYGTGDYEQYF.

The rearrangement links TRBV28 to TRBJ1-5, with 7 bases fitting TRBD1. The CDR3 loop spans 14 amino acids. V shed 6 bases and J 0 bases; nucleotides not matched to a gene: 2. Per germline, CDR1 MDHEN and CDR2 SYDVKM. CDR3 region: CASSSGGSNQPQHF. DNA of the CDR3: TGTGCCAGCAGCTCAGGGGGTAGCAATCAGCCCCAGCATTTT.

This clone was seen more than once but under ten times. This chain links TRBV29-1 with TRBJ1-5; D possibly corresponds to TRBD1 (5 bases). V lost 0 bases and J lost 9, with 12 bases in between. The germline V gene has CDR1 SQVTM and CDR2 ANQGSEA. The CDR3 consists of 13 residues. The CDR3 is CSVEETVKGPQHF. The CDR3 DNA sequence: TGCAGCGTTGAAGAGACAGTCAAGGGGCCCCAGCATTTT.

The gene calls are TRBV5-1 and TRBJ2-4, with 11 bases matching TRBD1. CDR1 is SGHRS and CDR2 is YFSETQ in the germline V gene. The CDR3 is made up of 15 amino acids. V shed 3 bases, J shed 5 bases, and the junction held 4 bases outside the gene matches. The CDR3, as DNA: TGCGCCAGCAGCTATCCGGGACAGGGGGAAAACATTCAGTACTTC. Translating gives CASSYPGQGENIQYF.

This chain uses TRBV4-3 with TRBJ2-2; TRBD2 agrees at 9 bases. The germline CDR1 and CDR2 sequences are LGHNA and YSLEER. The CDR3 consists of 17 residues. J lost 5 bases, V lost 0 bases, and 7 bases had no gene match. CDR3 sequence: CASSQDPSGAGTGELFF. The DNA of the CDR3 is TGCGCCAGCAGCCAAGACCCTAGCGGGGCGGGGACCGGGGAGCTGTTTTTT.

The chain links TRBV5-5 to TRBJ2-5; 8 bases line up with TRBD2. CDR1 is SGHKS, CDR2 YYEKEE, per germline (reference sequence). There are 16 residues in the CDR3. Unmatched junction bases numbered 8, after V lost 2 bases and J lost 2 bases. As DNA, the CDR3 is TGTGCCAGCAGCTTTCTACTAGCGGTGGGACAAGAGACCCAGTACTTC. This codes for CASSFLLAVGQETQYF.

This clone was observed a handful of times. The chain employs TRBV29-1 and TRBJ2-7, with 15 positions matching TRBD2. Germline V gene sequence: CDR1 SQVTM, CDR2 ANQGSEA. The trim removed 7 bases at V and 0 bases at J, leaving 10 bases unmatched. This CDR3 is 17 amino acids long. The CDR3 protein is CSASGLAGGPSSYEQYF. The CDR3 DNA is TGCAGCGCATCGGGACTAGCGGGGGGACCGAGCTCCTACGAGCAGTACTTC.

This clone rates as medium-sized (0.01 to 0.1%). The chain couples TRBV2 to TRBJ2-5, with D unclear. V lost 6 bases and J lost 4, with 12 bases in between. The germline V gene has CDR1 SNHLY and CDR2 FYNNEI. The CDR3 contains 13 residues. As DNA, the CDR3 is TGTGCCAGCAGATTTACTGGGGTAGAGACCCAGTACTTC. It yields the protein CASRFTGVETQYF.

This clone has more than one count but fewer than ten. This sequence joins TRBV4-2 and TRBJ1-2, with 9 nucleotides matching TRBD1. Germline V gene lookup returns CDR1 LGHNA and CDR2 YNFKEQ. CDR3 length equals 18 residues. Trimming removed 0 bases from V and 0 bases from J; junction bases left unmatched: 8. CDR3 coding DNA: TGTGCCAGCAGCCAAGATTATAACAGGGGGCCCTCTAACTATGGCTACACCTTC. Translation: CASSQDYNRGPSNYGYTF.

This chain uses TRBV7-2 with TRBJ1-2, with a possible D match to TRBD1 (6 bases). Deletions cut 5 bases from V and 5 bases from J, with 24 bases between. The CDR3 is 17 residues long. Germline V gene lookup returns CDR1 SGHTA and CDR2 FQGNSA. The CDR3 DNA reads as TGTGCCAGCAGCCCAGGGGCTGATTGGACGGAATATTATGGCTACACCTTC. It encodes CASSPGADWTEYYGYTF.

This chain links TRBV9 with TRBJ2-2; D is uncertain. The CDR3 contains 16 residues. Trimming stripped 4 bases from V and 1 base from J, with 14 bases between. In germline, CDR1 is SGDLS, CDR2 YYNGEE. CDR3 amino acids: CASSRSIGLNTGELFF. CDR3 coding DNA: TGTGCCAGCAGCCGTTCCATAGGTCTGAACACCGGGGAGCTGTTTTTT.

The V call is TRBV4-3, the J call TRBJ2-3, with 7 bases that match TRBD2. After removal of 0 bases from V and 4 bases from J, the junction contained 10 bases not matched to a gene. Germline CDR1 LGHNA, CDR2 YSLEER. This CDR3 has 17 amino acids. The CDR3 sequence is CASSQDRGWGGADTQYF. DNA of the CDR3: TGCGCCAGCAGCCAAGATCGAGGTTGGGGGGGGGCAGATACGCAGTATTTT.

The chain employs TRBV7-2 and TRBJ1-1, with a weak D call TRBD1 (5 bases). V lost 5 bases to trimming and J lost 2 bases, with 12 bases between them. The CDR3 spans 14 residues. Germline lookup yields CDR1 SGHTA and CDR2 FQGNSA. CDR3 loop: CASSPHGTNTEAFF. CDR3 in DNA: TGTGCCAGCAGCCCCCATGGGACCAACACTGAAGCTTTCTTT.

The chain combines TRBV20-1 with TRBJ1-2, with D tentatively TRBD1 (6 bases). Germline V gives CDR1 DFQATT, CDR2 SNEGSKA (reference sequence). This CDR3 region has 11 residues. V shed 8 bases and J shed 11 bases, with 18 bases lying between them. The CDR3, as DNA: TGCAGTACATTTCACACAGGGTTGTACACCTTC. Translating gives CSTFHTGLYTF.

The chain has TRBV28 and TRBJ2-7; no clear D. The CDR3 is 16 residues long. CDR1 and CDR2 (germline): MDHEN, SYDVKM. V lost 2 bases and J 4 bases, leaving 18 bases between the germline ends. The DNA for the CDR3 is TGTGCCAGCAGTTTACCCGGCGTCCCGTTCTTATACGAGCAGTACTTC. Its protein is CASSLPGVPFLYEQYF.

The chain has TRBV13 and TRBJ2-5; D is uncertain. This CDR3 spans 13 amino acids. Germline V gene data show CDR1 as PRHDT and CDR2 as FYEKMQ (reference sequence). V was shortened by 0 bases and J by 4 bases, with 6 bases between the two germline ends. This CDR3 is CASSLGLGETQYF. The CDR3 DNA is TGTGCCAGCAGCTTAGGTCTCGGAGAGACCCAGTACTTC.

The gene calls are TRBV28 and TRBJ2-1; 9 nucleotides match TRBD1. The V gene end was trimmed by 3 bases and the J gene end by 11 bases; junction bases not matched to a gene: 11. Germline-derived CDR1 and CDR2 are MDHEN and SYDVKM. The CDR3 runs to 15 residues. The CDR3 coding sequence is TGTGCCAGCAGTTTGGGGGGGACAGGGAGTGGGCAGCAGTTCTTC. Translated: CASSLGGTGSGQQFF.

This rearrangement joins TRBV6-5 to TRBJ2-2; weak D call: TRBD1 (6 bases). V lost 5 bases, J lost 5 bases, and 15 bases lay in between. The CDR3 totals 15 residues. CDR1 is MNHEY and CDR2 is SVGAGI in the germline V gene. In nucleotides, the CDR3 is TGTGCCAGCAGTACCACAGGGTCTTCGACCGGGGAGCTGTTTTTT. Protein sequence: CASSTTGSSTGELFF.